Below are 14 T cell receptor beta chains sequenced from a single sample in a study of T cells in Graves' hyperthyroidism and ophthalmopathy. Amplified regions were TCR beta CDR3 sequences from RNA transcripts. The study used the HTBI primer set for a first-round RT-PCR of the TCR CDR3. TCRdb re-analysed the multiplex PCR reads in MiXCR, keeping a single row per CDR3 protein. The sample gives roughly 750,000 distinct CDR3 sequences, about 17% of which show up once; roughly 8% is in the top ten. Source material: blood. The receptors originated from a young man with Graves' hyperthyroidism.

There are a few counts of this clonotype. The chain joins TRBV6-2 or TRBV6-3 to TRBJ2-7, with D uncertain. Germline CDR1 MNHEY, CDR2 SVGEGT. This CDR3 spans 13 amino acids. The V gene lost 5 bases and the J gene lost 5 bases, with 13 bases spanning the gap. The CDR3 DNA follows: TGTGCCAGCAGTCACTTAGATGGGAACGAGCAGTACTTC. It codes for CASSHLDGNEQYF.

This clonotype was seen at least ten times. V gene TRBV30 combines with J gene TRBJ1-1, with D perhaps matching TRBD1 (5 bases). The germline V and J ends were trimmed by 0 bases and 2 bases, with 16 bases remaining between them. The CDR3 covers 16 residues. Per germline, CDR1 GTSNPN and CDR2 SVGIG (reference sequence). The chain's CDR3 is CAWSVRNPRGNTEAFF. The CDR3 DNA reads TGTGCCTGGAGTGTACGGAACCCTCGGGGCAACACTGAAGCTTTCTTT. Filled out from reference TRBV30 and TRBJ1-1, the complete variable domain reads SQTIHQWPATLVQPVGSPLSLECTVEGTSNPNLYWYRQAAGRGLQLLFYSVGIGQISSEVPQNLSASRPQDRQFILSSKKLLLSDSGFYLCAWSVRNPRGNTEAFFGQGTRLTVV.

This clonotype appeared a few times. The chain carries TRBV18 and TRBJ2-7; D possibly matches TRBD1 or TRBD2 (6 bases each). Trimming removed 2 bases at V and 6 bases at J, with 17 bases between. The CDR3 has 15 amino acids. Germline assignment: CDR1 KGHSH and CDR2 LQKENI. The DNA for the CDR3 is TGTGCCAGCTCACCAGTGGGGGGCGCGGCCAGCGAGCAGTACTTC. Its protein is CASSPVGGAASEQYF. The full variable domain, with the rest looked up from reference TRBV18 and TRBJ2-7, is NAGVMQNPRHLVRRRGQEARLRCSPMKGHSHVYWYRQLPEEGLKFMVYLQKENIIDESGMPKERFSAEFPKEGPSILRIQQVVRGDSAAYFCASSPVGGAASEQYFGPGTRLTVT.

In this sample, this clonotype turned up many times. This sequence joins TRBV18 and TRBJ2-3; weak D call: TRBD1 (5 bases). Trimming took 3 bases from V and 1 from J, leaving 14 bases between them. The CDR3 sequence is 16 residues long. CDR1 and CDR2 from the germline V gene are KGHSH and LQKENI. CDR3 in DNA: TGTGCCAGCTCACCGATGACAACAGGTCGCACAGATACGCAGTATTTT. It yields the protein CASSPMTTGRTDTQYF.

This clonotype came up many times. J is TRBJ1-1 and V is TRBV30; D is unresolved. Trimming left V 3 bases short and J 5 bases short, with 13 bases between. Looked up from germline, CDR1 is GTSNPN and CDR2 is SVGIG (reference sequence). CDR3 length: 13 amino acids. CDR3 nucleotides: TGTGCCTGGAGCCGTGGGTTCAGGACTGAAGCTTTCTTT. Translation gives CAWSRGFRTEAFF.

The chain links TRBV20-1 to TRBJ1-5; the match to TRBD1 covers 7 bases. There are 13 residues in the CDR3. With 1 base clipped from V and 5 bases from J, the junction kept 2 bases outside the gene matches. Germline V gene lookup returns CDR1 DFQATT and CDR2 SNEGSKA (reference sequence). This CDR3 reads CSARGQGHQPQHF. CDR3 bases: TGCAGTGCTAGAGGACAGGGACATCAGCCCCAGCATTTT.

The table lists this clonotype with a few counts. The chain has TRBV29-1 and TRBJ2-2; unclear D gene. CDR3 length: 12 residues. The V and J ends lost 7 bases and 1 base respectively, with 7 bases between them. CDR1 SQVTM and CDR2 ANQGSEA come from the germline V gene. Written as DNA, the CDR3 is TGCAGCGGGTTTTTGAACACCGGGGAGCTGTTTTTT. Translating gives CSGFLNTGELFF.

The chain is built from TRBV27 and TRBJ2-1, with TRBD1 matching 9 bases. Germline CDR1 MNHEY, CDR2 SMNVEV (reference sequence). CDR3 size: 14 residues. The V and J ends lost 5 bases and 8 bases, in that order; junction bases with no gene match: 7. The CDR3 reads CASSPTGGRDEQFF. CDR3 nucleotide sequence: TGTGCCAGCAGTCCGACAGGGGGTAGAGATGAGCAGTTCTTC.

This clonotype was seen ten or more times. V gene TRBV7-2 combines with J gene TRBJ2-7, with unresolved D. From germline, CDR1 is SGHTA and CDR2 FQGNSA. The CDR3 covers 14 residues. With 3 bases removed from V and 6 bases from J, the gap between germline ends came to 15 bases. The CDR3 spells CASSFSSVLSEQYF. CDR3 DNA: TGTGCCAGCAGCTTTAGCTCAGTGCTCTCCGAGCAGTACTTC.

This clonotype was found a few times. The chain is built from TRBV7-3 and TRBJ2-1, with D perhaps matching TRBD1 or TRBD2 (5 bases each). V lost 5 bases, J lost 8 bases, and 13 bases lay in between. Per the germline V gene, CDR1 is SGHTA and CDR2 is FQGTGA. CDR3 length equals 13 residues. The CDR3 DNA reads TGTGCCAGCAGCCGAGGGGTCAGGGATGAGCAGTTCTTC. This gives the protein CASSRGVRDEQFF. Full variable domain (remainder filled in from reference TRBV7-3 and TRBJ2-1): GAGVSQTPSNKVTEKGKYVELRCDPISGHTALYWYRQSLGQGPEFLIYFQGTGAADDSGLPNDRFFAVRPEGSVSTLKIQRTERGDSAVYLCASSRGVRDEQFFGPGTRLTVL.

This clonotype was found many times. CDR3: CASSRRGPPDGTTQYF. CDR3 DNA: TGTGCCAGCAGCCGCAGGGGTCCCCCCGACGGAACGACCCAGTACTTC. V usage is TRBV3-1 and J usage is TRBJ2-5; D is perhaps TRBD1 (6 bases). The CDR3 extends over 16 amino acids. The V and J ends lost 4 bases and 7 bases respectively, with 22 bases between them. CDR1 is LGHDT and CDR2 is YNNKEL in the germline V gene (reference sequence).

This chain uses TRBV6-2 or TRBV6-3 with TRBJ2-3; 15 nucleotides agree with TRBD2. CDR3 length: 16 amino acids. V shed 7 bases, J shed 4 bases, and the junction held 6 bases outside the gene matches. CDR1 and CDR2 from the germline V gene are MNHEY and SVGEGT. CDR3 in DNA: TGTGCCAGCAACCGGACTAGCGGGGGGGGGGCAGATACGCAGTATTTT. This codes for CASNRTSGGGADTQYF.

Ten or more counts support this clonotype. V and J are TRBV4-1 and TRBJ1-5; a weak D match, TRBD1 (5 bases). Trimming removed 1 base from V and 4 bases from J, with 14 bases in between. Germline lookup yields CDR1 MGHRA and CDR2 YSYEKL. CDR3 size: 16 residues. CDR3 DNA: TGCGCCAGCAGCCAAGGGGTGGCGGGGGGTAATCAGCCCCAGCATTTT. Protein sequence: CASSQGVAGGNQPQHF.

This clonotype was seen repeatedly, ten times or more. This chain links TRBV11-2 with TRBJ2-7; the match to TRBD2 covers 10 bases. The CDR3 loop spans 16 amino acids. J was trimmed by 2 bases and V by 0 bases; bases with no gene match: 4. Germline values: CDR1 SGHAT, CDR2 FQNNGV. The CDR3 spells CASSLDPSGSAYEQYF. The CDR3 DNA is TGTGCCAGCAGCTTAGATCCTAGCGGGAGCGCCTACGAGCAGTACTTC. The full variable domain, in which reference TRBV11-2 and TRBJ2-7 provide the parts outside the CDR3, is EAGVAQSPRYKIIEKRQSVAFWCNPISGHATLYWYQQILGQGPKLLIQFQNNGVVDDSQLPKDRFSAERLKGVDSTLKIQPAKLEDSAVYLCASSLDPSGSAYEQYFGPGTRLTVT.